A single T cell receptor (beta chain) is shown here with its context. The record originates from a study of blood T cell repertoires in COVID-19. For the study at large: Specimens from acute and convalescent COVID-19 originated in the United States, Italy and Spain.

TCRdb's copy holds only in-frame clones and misses some; the assay was immunoSEQ multiplex PCR. The table includes approximately 84,000 clones, approximately 82% detected once. V lost 6 bases to trimming and J lost 3 bases; unmatched junction nucleotides: 8. Germline V gene data show CDR1 as SGHAT and CDR2 as FQNNGV. This CDR3 has 15 amino acids. Sequencing used peripheral blood. This clonotype was obtained from a human donor in a cohort sampled during active COVID-19. The chain links TRBV11-2 to TRBJ2-7; the match to TRBD2 covers 10 bases. The CDR3 DNA reads TGTGCCAGCAGTTTATTAGCGGGAGGAGGCTACGAGCAGTACTTC. It encodes CASSLLAGGGYEQYF.